The subject of this entry is one T cell receptor beta chain. The data belong to a study of CD8+CD57+ T cells in acquired aplastic anemia. Genomic DNA served as template for TCR beta VDJ and CDR3 profiling. TCRdb reanalysed the reads using MiXCR and keeps one entry per CDR3 protein. The data show approximately 190,000 distinct CDR3 sequences, 40% to 50% seen once. Whoever was chosen for sequencing had shown CD8+CD57+ cell expansion by flow cytometry. V lost 11 bases, J lost 0 bases, and 6 bases stayed unmatched. The CDR3 loop spans 13 amino acids. The germline V gene has CDR1 SGHTA and CDR2 FQGTGA. The sequenced sample consisted of sorted CD4+, CD8+, or CD8+CD57+ T cells (not recorded which) from PBMCs. The sequence was collected from a human donor with aplastic anemia. This chain joins TRBV7-3 and TRBJ2-7, with 8 bases aligning to TRBD1. The CDR3 bases are TGTGCCGACCCCGGGACAGGCTCCTACGAGCAGTACTTC. It translates to CADPGTGSYEQYF.